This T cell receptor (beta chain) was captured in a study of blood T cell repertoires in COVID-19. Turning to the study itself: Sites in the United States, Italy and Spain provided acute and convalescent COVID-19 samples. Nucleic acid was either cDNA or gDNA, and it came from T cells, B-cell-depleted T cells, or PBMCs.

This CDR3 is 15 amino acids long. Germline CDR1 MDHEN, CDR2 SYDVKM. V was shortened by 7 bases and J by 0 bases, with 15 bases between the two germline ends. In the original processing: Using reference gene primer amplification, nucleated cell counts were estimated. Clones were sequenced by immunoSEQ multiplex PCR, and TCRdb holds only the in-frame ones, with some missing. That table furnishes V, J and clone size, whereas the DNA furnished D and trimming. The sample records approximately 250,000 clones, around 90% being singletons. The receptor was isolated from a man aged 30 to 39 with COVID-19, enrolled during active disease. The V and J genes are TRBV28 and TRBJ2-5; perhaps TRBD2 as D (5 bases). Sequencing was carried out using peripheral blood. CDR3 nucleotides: TGTGCCAGCACGGCTATCGGACTGTACCAAGAGACCCAGTACTTC. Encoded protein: CASTAIGLYQETQYF. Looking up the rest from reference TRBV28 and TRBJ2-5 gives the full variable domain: DVKVTQSSRYLVKRTGEKVFLECVQDMDHENMFWYRQDPGLGLRLIYFSYDVKMKEKGDIPEGYSVSREKKERFSLILESASTNQTSMYLCASTAIGLYQETQYFGPGTRLLVL.